Following are 6 T cell receptor beta chains from one sample sequenced in a study of graft-versus-host responses after intestinal transplantation. The data were produced by immunoSEQ multiplex PCR, yet TCRdb's version contains in-frame clones alone and is incomplete. The data show roughly 53,000 clones, roughly nine tenths seen once. The sample here was PBMCs, taken more than 650 days after intestinal transplant. The source of these receptors is a human patient who received an intestinal transplant, so some T cells may come from the graft donor.

The V and J genes are TRBV11-1 and TRBJ2-5; D uncertain. Germline values: CDR1 SGHAT, CDR2 FQDESV (reference sequence). Between the trimmed V and J ends, which lost 2 bases and 1 base, there was a span of 5 bases. This CDR3 comprises 13 residues. CDR3 coding DNA: TGTGCCAGCAGCTTAACTTTCCAAGAGACCCAGTACTTC. Its protein is CASSLTFQETQYF.

Concerning this clone itself: The junction and the germline gene differ at one end; a read error may be behind it. The genes are TRBV7-2 and TRBJ2-7, with D maybe TRBD1 (6 bases). The CDR3 totals 19 residues. The germline V gene has CDR1 SGHTA and CDR2 FQGNSA. CDR3 amino acids: CASSLSLLSSEFDRFGSGF. In DNA form, the CDR3 reads TGTGCCAGCAGCCTATCGCTTCTTTCTTCGGAGTTCGACAGGTTTGGCTCGGGCTTC.

This chain connects TRBV5-4 to TRBJ1-2; 9 positions agree with TRBD1. The CDR3 runs to 15 residues. The V segment lost 1 base and the J segment 6 bases; nucleotides outside the gene matches: 7. Germline lookup yields CDR1 SGHNT and CDR2 YYREEE (reference sequence). The CDR3 here is CASSLSGQGSHGYTF. CDR3 bases: TGTGCCAGCAGCTTGTCGGGACAGGGAAGCCATGGCTACACCTTC. The full variable domain, its missing parts supplied by reference TRBV5-4 and TRBJ1-2, is ETGVTQSPTHLIKTRGQQVTLRCSSQSGHNTVSWYQQALGQGPQFIFQYYREEENGRGNFPPRFSGLQFPNYSSELNVNALELDDSALYLCASSLSGQGSHGYTFGSGTRLTVV.

This chain links TRBV9 with TRBJ2-7; 11 bases fit TRBD2. After removal of 6 bases from V and 6 bases from J, the junction contained 8 bases not matched to a gene. The CDR3 spans 14 residues. CDR1 SGDLS and CDR2 YYNGEE come from the germline V gene. CDR3 coding DNA: TGTGCCAGCACCTCATCCGGGACTAGCGGCGAGCAGTACTTC. Translating it yields CASTSSGTSGEQYF.

This chain links TRBV10-3 with TRBJ2-3; 8 bases align to TRBD1. The germline gives CDR1 ENHRY, CDR2 SYGVKD. V gave up 7 bases and J gave up 2 bases; unmatched junction bases: 2. The CDR3 has 13 residues. The CDR3 DNA reads TGTGCCATCATGCAGGGGGCCACAGATACGCAGTATTTT. It yields the protein CAIMQGATDTQYF.

The chain recombines TRBV9 with TRBJ2-2; 8 bases fit TRBD1. Trimming took 2 bases from V and 4 from J; bases not matched to a gene: 7. The CDR3 has 16 residues. Germline V gene sequence: CDR1 SGDLS, CDR2 YYNGEE. CDR3 DNA sequence: TGTGCCAGCAGCGTCCGAGGACAGGGTGGCACCGGGGAGCTGTTTTTT. It codes for CASSVRGQGGTGELFF.